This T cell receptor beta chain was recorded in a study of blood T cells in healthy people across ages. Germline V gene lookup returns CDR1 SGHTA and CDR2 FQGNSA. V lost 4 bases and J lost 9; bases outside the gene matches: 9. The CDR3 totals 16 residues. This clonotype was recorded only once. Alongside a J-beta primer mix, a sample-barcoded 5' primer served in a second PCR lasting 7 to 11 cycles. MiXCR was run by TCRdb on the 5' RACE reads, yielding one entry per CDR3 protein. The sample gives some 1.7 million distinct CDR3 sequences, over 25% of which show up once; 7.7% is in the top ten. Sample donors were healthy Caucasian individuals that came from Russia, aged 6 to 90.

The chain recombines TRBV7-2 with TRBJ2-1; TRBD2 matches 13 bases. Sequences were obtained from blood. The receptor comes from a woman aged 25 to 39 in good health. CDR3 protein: CASSSRLAGGRTEQFF. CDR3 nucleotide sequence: TGTGCCAGCAGCTCCCGACTAGCGGGGGGTAGGACTGAGCAGTTCTTC.